This is a list of T cell receptor beta chains from one sample in a study of blood T cell repertoires in COVID-19. The assay was immunoSEQ multiplex PCR, and TCRdb's table has in-frame clones only and misses some. The profile shows around 100,000 clones, around 86% of them singletons. Material: peripheral blood. The receptor set was obtained from a man between 50 and 59 years old with acute or convalescent COVID-19. Each CDR3 is given with its conserved first and last residue. Fields, in order: clone size, J gene, D gene, V gene, CDR3 DNA, CDR3 protein. D genes are given only for firm matches. Clone sizes are given selectively: once, few, many, or a class where the clone is expanded.

>-|TRBJ2-5|-|TRBV5-1
TGCGCCAGCAGGGCGAGCTACGCGGGACCTCAGTGGGAGACCCAGTACTTC
CASRASYAGPQWETQYF
>-|TRBJ2-2|-|TRBV5-1
TGCGCCAGCAGCCCTCCGGTGACCGGGGAGCTGTTTTTT
CASSPPVTGELFF
>-|TRBJ2-1|TRBD2|TRBV28
TGTGCCAGCAGTTCTCCTAGCGGGAGGGCCTTGGGCCTTACCTACAATGAGCAGTTCTTC
CASSSPSGRALGLTYNEQFF
>once|TRBJ2-3|TRBD2|TRBV27
TGTGCCAGCAGTGCCCCCGGGACTACTACGAAGAATACGCAGTATTTT
CASSAPGTTTKNTQYF
>-|TRBJ2-5|TRBD2|TRBV11-2
TGTGCCAGCAGCCTCCGACCGGGACTAGCGGGACAAGAGACCCAGTACTTC
CASSLRPGLAGQETQYF
>-|TRBJ2-1|-|TRBV6-5
TGTGCCAGCACAAGAAATACAGGCAATGAGCAGTTCTTC
CASTRNTGNEQFF
>-|TRBJ2-6|-|TRBV19
TGTGCCAGTAGTATAGGCACAGCTGGGGCCAACGTCCTGACTTTC
CASSIGTAGANVLTF
>-|TRBJ2-3|-|TRBV6-4
TGTGCCAGCACCGCGGGGGATACGCAGTATTTT
CASTAGDTQYF
>-|TRBJ2-7|TRBD1|TRBV7-9
TGTGCCAGCAGCTCCAATATCAGGACAGGCTCCTACGAGCAGTACTTC
CASSSNIRTGSYEQYF
>-|TRBJ2-1|TRBD2|TRBV6-5
TGTGCCAGCACGACTAGCGGGGTTTACAATGAGCAGTTCTTC
CASTTSGVYNEQFF
>-|TRBJ1-1|-|TRBV5-1
TGCGCCAGCAGCTTGGCCTTCAGGAACACTGAAGCTTTCTTT
CASSLAFRNTEAFF
>-|TRBJ2-5|-|TRBV18
TGTGCCAGCTCACCGTCGGGACTCCTCTCAATTGAGACCCAGTACTTC
CASSPSGLLSIETQYF
>-|TRBJ2-3|TRBD2|TRBV5-4
TGTGCCAGCAGCTTGGGACTAGCGGGGCCCACAGATACGCAGTATTTT
CASSLGLAGPTDTQYF
>-|TRBJ2-1|-|TRBV28
TGTGCCAGCAGCCCCGAAAACAGGGGGGGAGTCTTC
CASSPENRGGVF
>-|TRBJ2-2|TRBD2|TRBV19
TGTGCCAGTAGCAATTTACTAGCGGGCAACACCGGGGAGCTGTTTTTT
CASSNLLAGNTGELFF
>-|TRBJ2-5|TRBD2|TRBV12-3/TRBV12-4
TGTGCCAGCAGGGGGACTAGTGGAGAGACCCAGTACTTC
CASRGTSGETQYF
>-|TRBJ2-7|TRBD2|TRBV3-1/TRBV3-2
TGTGCCAGCAGCCAAGATGGGACTAGCGGGACTGAGCAGTACTTC
CASSQDGTSGTEQYF
>-|TRBJ2-1|-|TRBV11-2
TGTGCCAGCAGCTTTCAGGTCAATGAGCAGTTCTTC
CASSFQVNEQFF
>once|TRBJ2-1|-|TRBV27
TGTGCCAGCCGGAAGGGAGGCCTCAATGAGCAGTTCTTC
CASRKGGLNEQFF
>-|TRBJ1-6|-|TRBV25-1
TGTGCCAGCAGTGGATATGGGGGGGGGCCTATTAATAATTCACCCCTCCACTTT
CASSGYGGGPINNSPLHF
>few|TRBJ2-3|TRBD1|TRBV6-4
TGTGCCAGCAGCCCCGGACAGGTTGATACGCAGTATTTT
CASSPGQVDTQYF
>-|TRBJ2-6|-|TRBV18
TGTGCCAGCTCGAAACAGGTTTCCTCTGGGGCCAACGTCCTGACTTTC
CASSKQVSSGANVLTF
>-|TRBJ2-7|TRBD2|TRBV5-4
TGTGCCAGCAGCTCAAGCGGGAACTCCTACGAGCAGTACTTC
CASSSSGNSYEQYF
>-|TRBJ1-6|-|TRBV7-9
TGTGCCAGCAGCCGGGATAATTCACCCCTCCACTTT
CASSRDNSPLHF
>-|TRBJ2-1|TRBD2|TRBV29-1
TGCAGCGCCGGGACTAGCGGGATAAACTACAATGAGCAGTTCTTC
CSAGTSGINYNEQFF
>-|TRBJ2-4|TRBD2|TRBV3-1/TRBV3-2
TGTGCCAGCAGCCCTTGGACTAGAGTCGGTCAAAACATTCAGTACTTC
CASSPWTRVGQNIQYF
>-|TRBJ2-2|-|TRBV10-1
TGCGCCAGCAGATACGGGACATCGGCCGGGGAGCTGTTTTTT
CASRYGTSAGELFF
>-|TRBJ2-7|-|TRBV30
TGTGCCTGGAGTTCCGGCAGGTACGAGCAGTACTTC
CAWSSGRYEQYF
>-|TRBJ1-1|TRBD1|TRBV28
TGTGCCAGCTTACCCCCATACAGGGGGCCGTCGAACACTGAAGCTTTCTTT
CASLPPYRGPSNTEAFF